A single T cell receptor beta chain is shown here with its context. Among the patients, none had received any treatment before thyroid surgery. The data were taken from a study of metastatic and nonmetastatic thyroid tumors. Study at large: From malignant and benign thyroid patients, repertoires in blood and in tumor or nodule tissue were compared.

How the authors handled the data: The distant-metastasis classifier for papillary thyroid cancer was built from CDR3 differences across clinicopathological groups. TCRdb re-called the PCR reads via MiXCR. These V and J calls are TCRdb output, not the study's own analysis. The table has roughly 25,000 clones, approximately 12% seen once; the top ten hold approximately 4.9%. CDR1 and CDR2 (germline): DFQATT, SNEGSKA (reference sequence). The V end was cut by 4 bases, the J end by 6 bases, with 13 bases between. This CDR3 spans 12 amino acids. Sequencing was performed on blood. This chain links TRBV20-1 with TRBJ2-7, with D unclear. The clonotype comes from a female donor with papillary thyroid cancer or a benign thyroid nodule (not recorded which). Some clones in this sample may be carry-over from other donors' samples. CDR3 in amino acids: CSAIVGTAEQYF. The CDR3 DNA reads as TGCAGTGCTATAGTAGGTACGGCCGAGCAGTACTTC.